This T cell receptor beta chain was obtained from a study of blood T cell repertoires in COVID-19. Study-level background: Acute and convalescent COVID-19 samples came from the United States, Italy and Spain. Sample material is recorded as cDNA or gDNA derived from T cells, B-cell-depleted T cells, or PBMCs.

Unmatched junction bases numbered 9, after V lost 0 bases and J lost 7 bases. The CDR3 covers 17 residues. Per germline, CDR1 LGHNA and CDR2 YSLEER. In the original analysis: Using reference gene primer amplification, nucleated cell counts were estimated. Assay: immunoSEQ multiplex PCR; the TCRdb copy retains only in-frame clones and omits some. V and J calls and clone size are given by that table; D and trimming were obtained from the DNA. The data contain over 600,000 clones, 85% to 90% of them seen just once; the ten biggest clones take up roughly 0.25%. The receptor comes from a woman aged 18-29 years with acute or convalescent COVID-19. The chain uses TRBV4-3 and TRBJ2-1; 10 positions agree with TRBD1. Sequences were obtained from peripheral blood. The CDR3 nucleotides read TGCGCCAGCAGCCAAGAACCAAGACAGGGGGCGCGGAATGAGCAGTTCTTC. Amino acid sequence: CASSQEPRQGARNEQFF.